This T cell receptor (beta chain) was sequenced for a study of T-cell reconstitution after alpha-beta-depleted transplantation in children. Trimming left V 6 bases short and J 5 bases short, with 8 bases between. This CDR3 comprises 12 residues. A TCRbeta library incorporating unique molecular identifiers was prepared. TCRdb passed the PCR reads through MiXCR, listing each CDR3 protein once. This repertoire shows a few hundred thousand distinct CDR3 sequences, 9.7% found once; its top ten account for 5% to 6%. This chain joins TRBV12-3 or TRBV12-4 and TRBJ1-5; maybe TRBD1 (6 bases). Source: PBMCs from the stem cell graft donor, taken from the stem cell graft. The sequence was collected from a human donor who donated a stem cell graft to a child with SCID. CDR3 bases: TGTGCCAGCAGCAGGGGATATCAGCCCCAGCATTTT. It yields the protein CASSRGYQPQHF.